This T cell receptor (beta chain) came from a study of shared clonotypes between healthy human individuals. The study, taken as a whole, reports: Roughly 5% of naive CD4 clonotypes were shared across a few donors.

This clone has only one observation. Its antigen is as yet unknown. Assay execution proceeded at the deep level. In the original processing: With immunoSEQ giving junction-only sequences and no quality scores, filtering differed. Assay: immunoSEQ multiplex PCR; the TCRdb copy retains only in-frame clones and omits some. The V and J calls and clone size come from that table; D and trimming were worked out from the DNA. The sample includes about 1 million clones, roughly 80% of them seen just once. Division of CD4+ cells produced a CD45RA+ naive subset and a CD45RA-negative memory subset. Germline V CDR1 and CDR2: MDHEN, SYDVKM. CDR3 size: 16 residues. Trimming removed 2 bases at V and 8 bases at J, with 21 bases between.

The TCR was taken from a young man in good health. The rearrangement links TRBV28 to TRBJ1-2; D remains ambiguous. The sequenced sample consisted of memory CD4+ T cells sorted from blood. Stated subset: CD45RA-negative fraction. DNA of the CDR3: TGTGCCAGCAGTTTAGGAGGAGGGAGGATTACGGGAGGCTACACCTTC. This codes for CASSLGGGRITGGYTF.